This T cell receptor beta chain is from a study of T cells in Graves' hyperthyroidism and ophthalmopathy. Amplified TCR beta CDR3 regions derived from RNA transcripts. Using the HTBI primer set, a first-round RT-PCR was run on the TCR CDR3. TCRdb reprocessed the multiplex PCR reads via MiXCR and lists one record per CDR3 protein. Of roughly 180,000 distinct CDR3 sequences listed, about 9.4% were seen once; the top ten hold approximately 20%. Looked up from germline, CDR1 is MNHEY and CDR2 is SMNVEV (reference sequence). J gave up 7 bases and V 7 bases, and 8 bases lay outside the gene matches. The CDR3 is made up of 13 amino acids. This clonotype was counted at least ten times.

This clonotype was sampled from a woman in her late teens or twenties with Graves' hyperthyroidism that later progressed to Graves' ophthalmopathy. The sequenced sample was blood. The chain recombines TRBV27 with TRBJ2-3, with 7 bases identical to TRBD2. CDR3 sequence reads: CASTTGGLYTQYF. CDR3 in DNA: TGTGCCAGCACCACGGGGGGACTGTATACGCAGTATTTT.